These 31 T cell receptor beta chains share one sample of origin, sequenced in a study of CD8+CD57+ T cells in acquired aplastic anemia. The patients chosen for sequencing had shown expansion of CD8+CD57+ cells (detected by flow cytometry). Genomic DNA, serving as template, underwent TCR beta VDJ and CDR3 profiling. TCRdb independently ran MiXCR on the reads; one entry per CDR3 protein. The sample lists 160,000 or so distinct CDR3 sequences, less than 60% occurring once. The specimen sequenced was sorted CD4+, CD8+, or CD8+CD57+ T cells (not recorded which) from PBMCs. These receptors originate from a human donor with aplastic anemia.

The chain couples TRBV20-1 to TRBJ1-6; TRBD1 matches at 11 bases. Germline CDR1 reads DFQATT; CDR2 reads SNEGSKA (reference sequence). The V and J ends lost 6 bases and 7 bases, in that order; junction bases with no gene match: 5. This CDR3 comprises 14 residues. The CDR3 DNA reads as TGCAGTGCCAGGACAGGGGGCGACAATTCACCCCTCCACTTT. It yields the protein CSARTGGDNSPLHF.

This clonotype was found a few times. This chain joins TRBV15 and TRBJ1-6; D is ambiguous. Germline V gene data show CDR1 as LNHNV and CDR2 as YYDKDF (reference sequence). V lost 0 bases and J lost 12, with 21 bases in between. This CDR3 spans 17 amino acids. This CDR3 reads CATSRDLEEAVIQPLHF. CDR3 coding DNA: TGTGCCACCAGCAGAGACTTGGAGGAAGCCGTAATTCAACCCCTCCACTTT.

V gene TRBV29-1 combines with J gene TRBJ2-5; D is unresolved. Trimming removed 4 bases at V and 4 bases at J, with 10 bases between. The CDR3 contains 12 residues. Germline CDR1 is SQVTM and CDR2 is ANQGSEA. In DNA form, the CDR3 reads TGCAGCGTTGGTCACCTGGGAGAGACCCAGTACTTC. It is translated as CSVGHLGETQYF.

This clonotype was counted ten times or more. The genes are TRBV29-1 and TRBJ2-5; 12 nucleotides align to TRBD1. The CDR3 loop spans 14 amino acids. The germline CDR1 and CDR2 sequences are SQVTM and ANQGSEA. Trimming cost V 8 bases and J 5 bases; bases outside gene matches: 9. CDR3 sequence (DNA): TGCAGCCCTAGAACGGGACAGGGGGCGGAGACCCAGTACTTC. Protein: CSPRTGQGAETQYF.

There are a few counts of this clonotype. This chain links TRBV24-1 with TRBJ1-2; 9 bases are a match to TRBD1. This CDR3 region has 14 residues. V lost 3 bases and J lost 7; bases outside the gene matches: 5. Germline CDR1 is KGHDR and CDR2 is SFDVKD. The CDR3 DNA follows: TGTGCCACCAGTGATCGGGACAGGGTTGCTGGCTACACCTTC. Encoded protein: CATSDRDRVAGYTF.

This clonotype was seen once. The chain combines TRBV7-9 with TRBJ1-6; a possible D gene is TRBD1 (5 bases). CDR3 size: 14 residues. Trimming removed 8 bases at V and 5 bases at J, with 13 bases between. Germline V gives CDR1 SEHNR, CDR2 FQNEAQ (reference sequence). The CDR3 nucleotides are TGTGCCAGCGAAGCCAGGGTTAATAATTCACCCCTCCACTTT. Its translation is CASEARVNNSPLHF. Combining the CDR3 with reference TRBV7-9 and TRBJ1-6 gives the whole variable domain DTGVSQNPRHKITKRGQNVTFRCDPISEHNRLYWYRQTLGQGPEFLTYFQNEAQLEKSRLLSDRFSAERPKGSFSTLEIQRTEQGDSAMYLCASEARVNNSPLHFGNGTRLTVT.

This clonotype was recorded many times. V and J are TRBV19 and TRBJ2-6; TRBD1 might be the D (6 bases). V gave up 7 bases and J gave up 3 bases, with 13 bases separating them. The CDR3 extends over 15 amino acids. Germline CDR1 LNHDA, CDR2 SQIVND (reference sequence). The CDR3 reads CASIQTGRGANVLTF. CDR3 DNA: TGTGCCAGTATCCAGACAGGCCGTGGGGCCAACGTCCTGACTTTC.

This CDR3 is CATSDLVGSSYNEQFF. In nucleotides, the CDR3 is TGTGCCACCAGTGATTTGGTCGGGAGCTCCTACAATGAGCAGTTCTTC. The chain links TRBV24-1 to TRBJ2-1, with D maybe TRBD2 (6 bases). CDR3 length: 16 amino acids. In germline, CDR1 is KGHDR, CDR2 SFDVKD. V was pared by 0 bases and J by 0 bases, with 8 bases between.

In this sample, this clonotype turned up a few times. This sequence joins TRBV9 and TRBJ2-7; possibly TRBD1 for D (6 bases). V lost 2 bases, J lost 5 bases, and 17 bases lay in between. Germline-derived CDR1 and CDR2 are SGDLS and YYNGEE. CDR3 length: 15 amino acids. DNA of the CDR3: TGTGCCAGCAGCGTTGGGTCAGGGGATTCGGACGAGCAGTACTTC. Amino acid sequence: CASSVGSGDSDEQYF.

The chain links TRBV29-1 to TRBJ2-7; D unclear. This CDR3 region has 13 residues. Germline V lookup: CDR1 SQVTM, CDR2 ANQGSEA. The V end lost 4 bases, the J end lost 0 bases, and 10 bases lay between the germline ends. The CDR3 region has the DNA TGCAGCGTTGCCCCATACAGCTCCTACGAGCAGTACTTC. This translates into CSVAPYSSYEQYF.

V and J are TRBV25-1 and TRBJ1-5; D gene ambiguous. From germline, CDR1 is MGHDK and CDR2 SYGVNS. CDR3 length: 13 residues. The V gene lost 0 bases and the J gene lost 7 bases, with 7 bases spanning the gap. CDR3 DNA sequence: TGTGCCAGCAGTGAATATAGGGCCCAGCCCCAGCATTTT. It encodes CASSEYRAQPQHF.

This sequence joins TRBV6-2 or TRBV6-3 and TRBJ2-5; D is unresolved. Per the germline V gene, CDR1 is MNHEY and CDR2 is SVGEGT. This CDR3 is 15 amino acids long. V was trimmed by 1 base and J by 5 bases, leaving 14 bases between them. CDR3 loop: CASSYLSQVLETQYF. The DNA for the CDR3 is TGTGCCAGCAGTTACTTAAGTCAGGTACTGGAGACCCAGTACTTC.

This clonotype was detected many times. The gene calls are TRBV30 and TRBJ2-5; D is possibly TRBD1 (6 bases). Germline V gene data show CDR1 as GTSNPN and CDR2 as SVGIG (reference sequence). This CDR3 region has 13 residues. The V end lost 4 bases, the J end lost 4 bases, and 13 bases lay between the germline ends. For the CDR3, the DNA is TGTGCCTGGAAAACGAACAGGGTAGAGACCCAGTACTTC. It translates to CAWKTNRVETQYF.

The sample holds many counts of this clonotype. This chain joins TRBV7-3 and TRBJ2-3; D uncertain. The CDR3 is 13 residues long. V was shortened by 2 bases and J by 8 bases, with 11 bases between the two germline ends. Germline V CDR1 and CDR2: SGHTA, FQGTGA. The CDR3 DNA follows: TGTGCCAGCAGCTTACTCCAGCAAGCTACGCAGTATTTT. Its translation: CASSLLQQATQYF.

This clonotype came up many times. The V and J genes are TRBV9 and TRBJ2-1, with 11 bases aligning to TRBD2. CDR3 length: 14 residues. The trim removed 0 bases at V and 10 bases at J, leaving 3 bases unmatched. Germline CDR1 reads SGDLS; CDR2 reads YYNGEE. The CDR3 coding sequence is TGTGCCAGCAGCGTAGGACTAGCGGGATCGGAGCAGTTCTTC. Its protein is CASSVGLAGSEQFF.

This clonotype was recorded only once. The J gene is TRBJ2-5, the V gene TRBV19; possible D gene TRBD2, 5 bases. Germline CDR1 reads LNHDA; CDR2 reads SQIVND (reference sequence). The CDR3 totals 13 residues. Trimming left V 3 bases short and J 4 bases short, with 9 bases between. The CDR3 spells CASSIGERETQYF. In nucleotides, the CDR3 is TGTGCCAGTAGTATTGGGGAGCGAGAGACCCAGTACTTC.

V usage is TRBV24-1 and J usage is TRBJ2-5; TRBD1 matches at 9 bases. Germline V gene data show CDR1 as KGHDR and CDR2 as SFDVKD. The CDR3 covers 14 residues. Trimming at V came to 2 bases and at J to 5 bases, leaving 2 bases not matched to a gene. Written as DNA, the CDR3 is TGTGCCACCAGTGATTCCGGACAGGGGGAGACCCAGTACTTC. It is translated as CATSDSGQGETQYF.

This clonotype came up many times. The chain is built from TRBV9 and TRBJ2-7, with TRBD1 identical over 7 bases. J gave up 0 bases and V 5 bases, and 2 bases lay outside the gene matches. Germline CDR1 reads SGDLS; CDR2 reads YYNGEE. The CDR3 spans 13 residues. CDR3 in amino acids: CASSWDSSYEQYF. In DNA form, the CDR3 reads TGTGCCAGCAGTTGGGACAGCTCCTACGAGCAGTACTTC.

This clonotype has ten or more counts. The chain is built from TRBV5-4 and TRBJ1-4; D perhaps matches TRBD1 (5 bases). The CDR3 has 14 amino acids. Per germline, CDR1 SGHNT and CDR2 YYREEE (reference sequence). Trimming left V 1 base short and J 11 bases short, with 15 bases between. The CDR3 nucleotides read TGTGCCAGCAGCTTGAGTAAAGGGGAAGGGAAACTGTTTTTT. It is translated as CASSLSKGEGKLFF.

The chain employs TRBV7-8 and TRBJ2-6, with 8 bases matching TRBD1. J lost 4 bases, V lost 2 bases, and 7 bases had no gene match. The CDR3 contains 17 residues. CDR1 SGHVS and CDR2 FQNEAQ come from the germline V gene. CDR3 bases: TGTGCCAGCAGCTTAAGGGCAGGGGGCGAGGGGGCCAACGTCCTGACTTTC. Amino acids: CASSLRAGGEGANVLTF.

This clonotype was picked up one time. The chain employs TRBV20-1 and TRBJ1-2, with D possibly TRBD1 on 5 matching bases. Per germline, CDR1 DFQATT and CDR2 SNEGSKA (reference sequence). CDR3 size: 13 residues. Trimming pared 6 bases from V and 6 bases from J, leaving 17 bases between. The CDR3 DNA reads TGCAGTGCCCCAGAAGGGGAGTTTGATGGCTACACCTTC. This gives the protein CSAPEGEFDGYTF.

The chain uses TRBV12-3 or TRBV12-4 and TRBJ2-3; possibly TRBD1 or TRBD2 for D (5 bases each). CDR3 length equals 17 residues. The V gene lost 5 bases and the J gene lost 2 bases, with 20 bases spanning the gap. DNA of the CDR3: TGTGCCAGCAGTAAAATCCGGGACGCCCGATTCACAGATACGCAGTATTTT. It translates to CASSKIRDARFTDTQYF.

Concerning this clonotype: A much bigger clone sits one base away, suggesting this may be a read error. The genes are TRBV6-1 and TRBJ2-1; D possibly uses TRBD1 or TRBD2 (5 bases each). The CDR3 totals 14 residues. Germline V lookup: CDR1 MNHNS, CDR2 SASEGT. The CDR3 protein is CPSNGAESYNEQFF. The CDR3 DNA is TGTCCCAGCAACGGGGCAGAGTCCTACAATGAGCAGTTCTTC.

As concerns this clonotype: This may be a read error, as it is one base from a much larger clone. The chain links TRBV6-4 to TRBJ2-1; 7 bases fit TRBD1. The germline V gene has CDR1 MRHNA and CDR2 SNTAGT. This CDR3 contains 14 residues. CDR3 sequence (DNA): TGTGCCAGCAGTGACCACGGACAGGATAATGAGCGGTTCTTC. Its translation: CASSDHGQDNERFF.

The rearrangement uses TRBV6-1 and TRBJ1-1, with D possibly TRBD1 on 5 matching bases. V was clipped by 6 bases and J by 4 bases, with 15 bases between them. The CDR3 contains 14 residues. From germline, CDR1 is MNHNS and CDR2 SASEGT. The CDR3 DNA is TGTGCCAGCAGCCTTGGGGGGTTCGGCACTGAAGCTTTCTTT. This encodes CASSLGGFGTEAFF.

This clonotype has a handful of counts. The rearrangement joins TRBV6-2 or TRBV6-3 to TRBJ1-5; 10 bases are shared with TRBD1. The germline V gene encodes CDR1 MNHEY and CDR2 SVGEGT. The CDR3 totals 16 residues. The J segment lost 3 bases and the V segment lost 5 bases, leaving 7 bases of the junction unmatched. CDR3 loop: CASSRDRGWINQPQHF. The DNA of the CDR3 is TGTGCCAGCAGTCGGGACAGGGGATGGATCAATCAGCCCCAGCATTTT.

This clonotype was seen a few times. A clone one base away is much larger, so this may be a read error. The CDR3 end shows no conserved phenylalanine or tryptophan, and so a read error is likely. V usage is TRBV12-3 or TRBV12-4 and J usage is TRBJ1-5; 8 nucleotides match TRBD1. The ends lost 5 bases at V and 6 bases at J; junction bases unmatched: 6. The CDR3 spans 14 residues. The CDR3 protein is CASSPDRVAQPQHS. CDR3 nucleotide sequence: TGTGCCAGCAGTCCGGACAGGGTGGCTCAGCCCCAGCATTCT.

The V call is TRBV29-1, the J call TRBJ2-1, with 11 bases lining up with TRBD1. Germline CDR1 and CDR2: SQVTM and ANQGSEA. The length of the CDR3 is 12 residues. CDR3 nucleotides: TGCGCCAGCACGGACAGGGGGCGTGAGCAGTTCTTC. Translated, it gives CASTDRGREQFF.

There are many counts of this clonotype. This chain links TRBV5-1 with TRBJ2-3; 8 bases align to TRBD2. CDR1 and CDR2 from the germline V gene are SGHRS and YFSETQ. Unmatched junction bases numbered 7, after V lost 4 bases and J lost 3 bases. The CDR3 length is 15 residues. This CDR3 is CASSKQAGETDTQYF. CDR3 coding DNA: TGCGCCAGCAGCAAGCAAGCGGGAGAGACAGATACGCAGTATTTT.

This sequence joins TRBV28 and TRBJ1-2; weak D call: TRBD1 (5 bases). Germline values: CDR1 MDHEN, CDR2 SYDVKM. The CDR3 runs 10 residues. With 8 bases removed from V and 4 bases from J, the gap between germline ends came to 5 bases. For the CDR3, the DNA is TGTGCCAGCGGGACCTATGGCTACACCTTC. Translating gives CASGTYGYTF.

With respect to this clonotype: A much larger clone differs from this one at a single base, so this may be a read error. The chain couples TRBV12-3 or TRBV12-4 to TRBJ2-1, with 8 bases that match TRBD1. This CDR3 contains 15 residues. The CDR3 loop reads CASSSGQGTYNEQSF. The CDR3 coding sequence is TGTGCCAGCAGTTCCGGACAGGGCACCTACAATGAGCAGTCCTTC.